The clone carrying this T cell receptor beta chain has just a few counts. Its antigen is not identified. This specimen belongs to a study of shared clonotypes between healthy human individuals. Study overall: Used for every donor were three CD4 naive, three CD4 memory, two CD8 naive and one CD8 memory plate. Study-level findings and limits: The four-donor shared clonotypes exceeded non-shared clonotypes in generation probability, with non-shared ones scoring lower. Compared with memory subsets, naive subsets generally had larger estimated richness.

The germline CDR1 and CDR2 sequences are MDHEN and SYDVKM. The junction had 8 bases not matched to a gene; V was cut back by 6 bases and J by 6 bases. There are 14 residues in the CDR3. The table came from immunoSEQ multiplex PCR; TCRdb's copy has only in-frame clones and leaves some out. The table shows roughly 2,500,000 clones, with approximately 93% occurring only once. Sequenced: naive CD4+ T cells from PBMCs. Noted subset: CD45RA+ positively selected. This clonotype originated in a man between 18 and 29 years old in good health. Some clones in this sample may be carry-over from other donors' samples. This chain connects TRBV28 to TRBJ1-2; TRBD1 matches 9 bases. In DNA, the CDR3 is TGTGCCAGCAGATCACCCGGGACAGGGAATGGCTACACCTTC. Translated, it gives CASRSPGTGNGYTF.